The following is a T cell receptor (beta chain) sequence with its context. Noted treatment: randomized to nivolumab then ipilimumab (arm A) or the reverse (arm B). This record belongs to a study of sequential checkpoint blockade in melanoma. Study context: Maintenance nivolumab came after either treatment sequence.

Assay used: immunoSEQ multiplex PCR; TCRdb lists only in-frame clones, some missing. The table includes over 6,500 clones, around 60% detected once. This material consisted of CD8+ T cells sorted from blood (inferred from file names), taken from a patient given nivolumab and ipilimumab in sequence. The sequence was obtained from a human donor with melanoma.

The CDR3 protein is CASSYSPLTDYGYTF. The CDR3 region has the DNA TGTGCCAGCAGTTACTCCCCTTTGACAGACTATGGCTACACCTTC. V gene TRBV6-6 combines with J gene TRBJ1-2; the D gene is possibly TRBD1 (5 bases). Trimming removed 0 bases from V and 3 bases from J, with 11 bases in between. The germline V gene has CDR1 MNHNY and CDR2 SVGAGI (reference sequence). The CDR3 spans 15 residues.